Given below is one TCR beta chain in context. Antigen specificity is unknown. These data come from a study of T-cell memory formation after mild COVID-19. Study-level points and caveats: Clones that got smaller from day 15 to 85 had even CD4/CD8, while clones growing later tipped toward CD4+.

TCRdb fed the 5' RACE reads into MiXCR, producing one record per CDR3 protein. Here the sample spans around 450,000 distinct CDR3 sequences, 24% being singletons. The CDR3 consists of 16 residues. Trimming shortened V by 0 bases and J by 3 bases, and 15 bases separated the two germline ends. Looked up from germline, CDR1 is SNHLY and CDR2 is FYNNEI. This receptor was taken from an adult woman who had mild COVID-19 (a few samples of this study predate the infection). Cell type and time point are not known. The gene calls are TRBV2 and TRBJ2-7; unclear D gene. Sequenced: PBMCs or a T cell subset sorted from them (not recorded which). CDR3 loop: CASSEATGPRSYEQYF. The CDR3 DNA is TGTGCCAGCAGTGAAGCTACGGGCCCAAGAAGCTACGAGCAGTACTTC.